The TCR beta chain under discussion was sequenced for a study of blood T cell repertoires in COVID-19. At the level of the study: Material from acute and convalescent COVID-19 was sourced from the United States, Italy and Spain. Nucleic acid was either cDNA or gDNA, and it came from T cells, B-cell-depleted T cells, or PBMCs.

The authors' processing: For nucleated cells, counts were estimated from reference gene primer amplification. Profiled with immunoSEQ multiplex PCR; TCRdb holds only in-frame clones, not every one. V and J calls and clone size are copied from that table; D and trimming were computed from the DNA. The repertoire has under 300,000 clones, roughly 83% of them found once; the top ten carry around an eighth. This CDR3 is 18 amino acids long. CDR1 is SEHNR and CDR2 is FQNEAQ in the germline V gene (reference sequence). V gave up 4 bases and J gave up 3 bases; unmatched junction bases: 11. This chain links TRBV7-9 with TRBJ2-3; TRBD2 aligns across 12 bases. What was sequenced was peripheral blood. The source of this sequence is a man aged 80 or over with acute or convalescent COVID-19. CDR3 residues: CASSSPRTSGIGTDTQYF. The CDR3 DNA reads as TGTGCCAGCAGCTCCCCCCGGACTAGCGGGATCGGGACAGATACGCAGTATTTT. The full variable domain, in which reference TRBV7-9 and TRBJ2-3 provide the parts outside the CDR3, is DTGVSQNPRHKITKRGQNVTFRCDPISEHNRLYWYRQTLGQGPEFLTYFQNEAQLEKSRLLSDRFSAERPKGSFSTLEIQRTEQGDSAMYLCASSSPRTSGIGTDTQYFGPGTRLTVL.